This T cell receptor (beta chain) was profiled in a study of blood T cell repertoires in COVID-19. Turning to the study itself: The United States, Italy and Spain provided the acute and convalescent COVID-19 samples. T cells, B-cell-depleted T cells, or PBMCs supplied cDNA or gDNA.

As originally analysed: For nucleated cells, counts were estimated from reference gene primer amplification. Profiling relied on immunoSEQ multiplex PCR, and the TCRdb table lists in-frame clones only, not all of them. The DNA was the basis for D and trimming; V, J and clone size are from that table. The table includes around 87,000 clones, nearly 90% detected once. CDR1 SGHVS and CDR2 FNYEAQ come from the germline V gene. The V end lost 1 base, the J end lost 5 bases, and 17 bases lay between the germline ends. There are 17 residues in the CDR3. The sample consisted of peripheral blood. The rearrangement joins TRBV7-6 to TRBJ2-2; no reliable D call. The sequence came from a man between 45 and 60 years old with acute or convalescent COVID-19. The CDR3 sequence: CASSLVGQSLLTGELFF. The CDR3 DNA sequence: TGTGCCAGCAGCTTAGTGGGTCAGAGCTTACTAACCGGGGAGCTGTTTTTT.